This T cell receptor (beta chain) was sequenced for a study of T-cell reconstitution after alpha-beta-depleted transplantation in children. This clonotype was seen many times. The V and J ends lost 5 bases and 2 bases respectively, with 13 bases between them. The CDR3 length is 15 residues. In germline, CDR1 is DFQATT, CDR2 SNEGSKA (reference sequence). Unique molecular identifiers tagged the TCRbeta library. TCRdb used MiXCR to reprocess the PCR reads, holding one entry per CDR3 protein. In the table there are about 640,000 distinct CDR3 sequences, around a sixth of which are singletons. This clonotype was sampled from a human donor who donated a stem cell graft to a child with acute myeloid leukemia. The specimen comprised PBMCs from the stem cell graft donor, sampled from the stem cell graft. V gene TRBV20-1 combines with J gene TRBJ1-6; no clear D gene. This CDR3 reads CSARATDAYNSPLHF. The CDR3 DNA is TGCAGTGCTCGGGCTACAGACGCCTATAATTCACCCCTCCACTTT.